Shown below are 28 T cell receptor beta chains from a single sample sequenced in a study of shared clonotypes between healthy human individuals. Data came from immunoSEQ multiplex PCR; TCRdb stores just in-frame clones and leaves some out. This sample has more than 2,000,000 clones, with more than 85% found just once. What was sequenced was naive CD4+ T cells from PBMCs. Subset indicated: CD45RA+ positively selected. These receptors all stem from a man younger than 35 in good health. Some clones in this sample may be carry-over from other donors' samples.

The J gene is TRBJ2-7, the V gene TRBV9; D gene uncertain. Trimming stripped 3 bases from V and 11 bases from J, with 21 bases between. The CDR3 spans 14 residues. The germline CDR1 and CDR2 sequences are SGDLS and YYNGEE. The CDR3 sequence: CASSGPGPTVGKYF. The CDR3 nucleotides are TGTGCCAGCAGCGGACCCGGGCCCACAGTGGGGAAGTACTTC.

The chain links TRBV2 to TRBJ2-2; D may be TRBD1 or TRBD2 (5 bases each). Germline V gene data show CDR1 as SNHLY and CDR2 as FYNNEI. Trimming shortened V by 3 bases and J by 7 bases, and 18 bases separated the two germline ends. CDR3 length equals 16 residues. CDR3 DNA: TGTGCCAGCAGTGAGCGGGCAGGGAGTAATATCGGGGAGCTGTTTTTT. Protein: CASSERAGSNIGELFF.

J is TRBJ1-1 and V is TRBV28; D might be TRBD1 (5 bases). Germline V gene lookup returns CDR1 MDHEN and CDR2 SYDVKM. Trimming left V 7 bases short and J 6 bases short, with 21 bases between. The CDR3 has 15 residues. CDR3 loop: CASISGAGGYPEAFF. The CDR3 region has the DNA TGTGCCAGCATTTCTGGGGCAGGCGGGTACCCTGAAGCTTTCTTT.

This clone turned up a few times. DNA for the CDR3: TGTGCCAGTAGTATAAGGGCGGGAGTGGTTGATGAGCAGTTCTTC. Protein sequence: CASSIRAGVVDEQFF. V and J are TRBV19 and TRBJ2-1, with 7 bases matching TRBD2. Germline CDR1 and CDR2: LNHDA and SQIVND (reference sequence). Trimming took 2 bases from V and 8 from J; bases not matched to a gene: 9. This CDR3 contains 15 residues.

CDR3 nucleotide sequence: TGTGCCAGCAGCTTGAAACCGGGACAGGGGGCCAATCAGCCCCAGCATTTT. This encodes CASSLKPGQGANQPQHF. The chain uses TRBV5-6 and TRBJ1-5; TRBD1 matches 12 bases. Per germline, CDR1 SGHDT and CDR2 YYEEEE. Trimming at V came to 1 base and at J to 3 bases, leaving 5 bases not matched to a gene. The CDR3 has 17 residues.

This clone appeared a single time. The chain uses TRBV19 and TRBJ2-1; D is unresolved. V was clipped by 3 bases and J by 5 bases, with 11 bases between them. The germline V gene has CDR1 LNHDA and CDR2 SQIVND (reference sequence). CDR3 length equals 14 residues. The CDR3 here is CASSISVGNNEQFF. The CDR3 region has the DNA TGTGCCAGTAGTATTAGTGTGGGCAACAATGAGCAGTTCTTC.

The gene calls are TRBV5-1 and TRBJ2-5; D possibly corresponds to TRBD2 (7 bases). The germline V and J ends were trimmed by 9 bases and 5 bases, with 26 bases remaining between them. The CDR3 spans 16 residues. The V gene's germline CDR1 is SGHRS and CDR2 YFSETQ. The DNA of the CDR3 is TGCGCCACCGCGATGGGGGGCGGGAGAAGCGTCGAGACCCAGTACTTC. This sequence encodes CATAMGGGRSVETQYF.

This clone is a singleton in its sample. V usage is TRBV7-9 and J usage is TRBJ2-1, with D possibly TRBD2 on 6 matching bases. This CDR3 has 15 amino acids. Per the germline V gene, CDR1 is SEHNR and CDR2 is FQNEAQ (reference sequence). Trimming took 3 bases from V and 7 from J, leaving 16 bases between them. CDR3 sequence reads: CASSFSSGPSNEQFF. The CDR3 DNA sequence: TGTGCCAGCAGCTTTAGTAGCGGACCGTCAAATGAGCAGTTCTTC.

This chain links TRBV10-3 with TRBJ2-1, with TRBD1 matching over 7 bases. The CDR3 consists of 15 residues. The germline V gene encodes CDR1 ENHRY and CDR2 SYGVKD. Losses at the gene ends were 2 bases for V and 5 bases for J; bases not matched to a gene: 6. The CDR3 nucleotides read TGTGCCATCAGTGAGGGCCGACAGGGAGACAATGAGCAGTTCTTC. As protein: CAISEGRQGDNEQFF.

The chain couples TRBV28 to TRBJ1-1, with a tentative D call TRBD1 (5 bases). The V end was cut by 8 bases, the J end by 6 bases, with 13 bases between. The CDR3 runs to 12 residues. Germline V CDR1 and CDR2: MDHEN, SYDVKM. In DNA, the CDR3 is TGTGCCAGCGTATCGGGGGGGGCTGAAGCTTTCTTT. It specifies CASVSGGAEAFF.

V gene TRBV2 combines with J gene TRBJ1-1; D is perhaps TRBD1 (6 bases). Trimming removed 4 bases at V and 0 bases at J, with 9 bases between. Per germline, CDR1 SNHLY and CDR2 FYNNEI. The CDR3 is 14 amino acids. The CDR3 sequence: CASSAGVMNTEAFF. The CDR3 DNA reads as TGTGCCAGCAGTGCAGGGGTCATGAACACTGAAGCTTTCTTT.

CDR3 coding DNA: TGTGCCAGCAGTAGGACGCAAGGAAATGAAAAACTGTTTTTT. This codes for CASSRTQGNEKLFF. The chain carries TRBV6-5 and TRBJ1-4; D not certain. Per the germline V gene, CDR1 is MNHEY and CDR2 is SVGAGI. Deletions cut 5 bases from V and 5 bases from J, with 12 bases between. The CDR3 extends over 14 amino acids.

The chain links TRBV12-5 to TRBJ2-2; TRBD1 matches 11 bases. V was pared by 8 bases and J by 4 bases, with 9 bases of the junction left unmatched. The V gene's germline CDR1 is LGHNT and CDR2 FRNRAP. The CDR3 runs 16 residues. The CDR3, as DNA: TGTGCTAGTACCTTTTTTGGGACAGGGGGCACCGGGGAGCTGTTTTTT. Translated, it gives CASTFFGTGGTGELFF.

The chain links TRBV30 to TRBJ2-5, with D possibly matching TRBD2 (6 bases). Judging by the DNA end, TRBJ2-7 fits better; the J call may be wrong. Germline loops: CDR1 GTSNPN, CDR2 SVGIG (reference sequence). The CDR3 has 14 residues. The CDR3 DNA follows: TGTGCCTGGAGTGTAGGGAGGCGGGTGTACGAGCAGTACTTC. Translating it yields CAWSVGRRVYEQYF.

This rearrangement joins TRBV27 to TRBJ2-3; a weak D match, TRBD2 (5 bases). Between the trimmed V and J ends, which lost 5 bases and 2 bases, there was a span of 14 bases. The CDR3 sequence is 15 residues long. Per the germline V gene, CDR1 is MNHEY and CDR2 is SMNVEV (reference sequence). The CDR3 sequence: CASSRKDSSTDTQYF. The CDR3 DNA sequence: TGTGCCAGCAGTCGAAAGGACTCCTCCACAGATACGCAGTATTTT.

This clone has just one count. CDR3 residues: CASMLPGNTEAFF. The CDR3, as DNA: TGTGCCAGCATGTTGCCAGGGAACACTGAAGCTTTCTTT. The chain uses TRBV6-6 and TRBJ1-1; D not resolved. Germline-derived CDR1 and CDR2 are MNHNY and SVGAGI (reference sequence). The CDR3 runs to 13 residues. V was cut by 7 bases and J by 1 base, with 10 bases left in between.

V gene TRBV5-1 combines with J gene TRBJ2-1; 11 nucleotides match TRBD2. This CDR3 region has 17 residues. Germline V CDR1 and CDR2: SGHRS, YFSETQ. V trimming: 0 bases; J trimming: 4 bases; junction bases outside the gene matches: 6. CDR3 sequence: CASSLAGLAALYNEQFF. The CDR3 coding sequence is TGCGCCAGCAGCTTGGCGGGACTAGCGGCCTTGTACAATGAGCAGTTCTTC.

V usage is TRBV10-3 and J usage is TRBJ2-4, with 12 bases identical to TRBD2. Germline-derived CDR1 and CDR2 are ENHRY and SYGVKD. This CDR3 comprises 16 residues. V was clipped by 2 bases and J by 8 bases; unmatched bases: 7. The CDR3, as DNA: TGTGCCATCAGTGAGGCCAGGACTAGCGGGACTGACATTCAGTACTTC. This translates into CAISEARTSGTDIQYF.

The genes are TRBV7-2 and TRBJ1-2; no clear D gene. Looked up from germline, CDR1 is SGHTA and CDR2 is FQGNSA. V lost 2 bases and J 5 bases, leaving 15 bases between the germline ends. This CDR3 comprises 15 residues. CDR3 in amino acids: CASSLRSWQEYGYTF. The CDR3 bases are TGTGCCAGCAGCTTACGGTCCTGGCAGGAATATGGCTACACCTTC.

This clone came up a few times. CDR3 loop: CASSPTRGSNQPQHF. DNA of the CDR3: TGTGCCAGCTCACCGACGAGGGGTAGCAATCAGCCCCAGCATTTT. The chain combines TRBV18 with TRBJ1-5, with TRBD1 as a possible D gene (5 bases). This CDR3 comprises 15 residues. In germline, CDR1 is KGHSH, CDR2 LQKENI. V was pared by 3 bases and J by 0 bases, with 9 bases between.

To note about this clone: The same CDR3 can be traced to other DNA sequences in this sample. The rearrangement uses TRBV11-2 and TRBJ2-3; possibly TRBD1 for D (5 bases). Germline lookup yields CDR1 SGHAT and CDR2 FQNNGV. The CDR3 spans 13 residues. V was shortened by 0 bases and J by 5 bases, with 6 bases between the two germline ends. The CDR3 is CASSLDRGDTQYF. The CDR3 coding sequence is TGTGCCAGCAGCTTAGATAGGGGAGATACGCAGTATTTT.

The chain employs TRBV5-1 and TRBJ2-1; 8 bases fit TRBD1. The CDR3 loop spans 14 amino acids. Germline lookup yields CDR1 SGHRS and CDR2 YFSETQ. V dropped 4 bases and J dropped 6; count of bases not matched to a gene: 6. The CDR3 protein is CASSVDRARNEQFF. For the CDR3, the DNA is TGCGCCAGCAGCGTGGACAGGGCCCGCAATGAGCAGTTCTTC.

V and J are TRBV7-3 and TRBJ2-7; 10 bases line up with TRBD1. V lost 5 bases to trimming and J lost 5 bases; unmatched junction nucleotides: 9. This CDR3 region has 15 residues. Germline loops: CDR1 SGHTA, CDR2 FQGTGA. The CDR3 bases are TGTGCCAGCAGCCTAGGGACAGGGGTCACCCACGAGCAGTACTTC. Protein sequence: CASSLGTGVTHEQYF.

The gene calls are TRBV27 and TRBJ2-3; 8 bases line up with TRBD2. J was trimmed by 1 base and V by 7 bases; bases with no gene match: 10. In germline, CDR1 is MNHEY, CDR2 SMNVEV (reference sequence). The CDR3 extends over 16 amino acids. For the CDR3, the DNA is TGTGCCAGCAAACTCCGGACTAGCTGGGGCACAGATACGCAGTATTTT. This encodes CASKLRTSWGTDTQYF.

The J gene is TRBJ1-4, the V gene TRBV30; the match to TRBD1 covers 7 bases. The J segment lost 13 bases and the V segment lost 1 base, leaving 15 bases of the junction unmatched. The CDR3 contains 15 residues. The germline gives CDR1 GTSNPN, CDR2 SVGIG (reference sequence). The CDR3 region has the DNA TGTGCCTGGAGTGCCCAGGGGACAGAGGTCTCCGGACTGTTTTTT. Protein: CAWSAQGTEVSGLFF.

This chain joins TRBV5-1 and TRBJ2-1; D perhaps matches TRBD1 (5 bases). The germline CDR1 and CDR2 sequences are SGHRS and YFSETQ. Trimming took 3 bases from V and 1 from J, leaving 14 bases between them. This CDR3 has 16 amino acids. CDR3 sequence reads: CASSSIGSGSYNEQFF. CDR3 DNA: TGCGCCAGCAGCTCGATCGGGTCAGGGTCCTACAATGAGCAGTTCTTC.

The rearrangement links TRBV27 to TRBJ2-2, with D hard to call. V gave up 8 bases and J gave up 2 bases, with 15 bases separating them. The CDR3 is 15 residues long. The germline gives CDR1 MNHEY, CDR2 SMNVEV (reference sequence). CDR3 loop: CASDGQSYNTGELFF. CDR3 nucleotide sequence: TGTGCCAGCGATGGGCAGAGCTATAACACCGGGGAGCTGTTTTTT.

The genes are TRBV9 and TRBJ2-7, with 10 bases identical to TRBD2. Germline V gene lookup returns CDR1 SGDLS and CDR2 YYNGEE. The CDR3 has 15 amino acids. The V segment lost 0 bases and the J segment 5 bases; nucleotides outside the gene matches: 5. The CDR3: CASSVGASGSHEQYF. CDR3 nucleotides: TGTGCCAGCAGCGTAGGGGCTAGCGGGAGTCACGAGCAGTACTTC.